A selection of T cell receptor beta chains follows, all from one sample in a study of control samples from healthy donors and cancer patients. The assay was immunoSEQ multiplex PCR, and TCRdb's table has in-frame clones only and misses some. The sample yields 160,000 or so clones, 80% to 95% seen once. The sequenced sample was blood. These receptors all come from a woman aged 25 to 39 in good health. CDR3s include the opening cysteine and the closing phenylalanine or tryptophan. Each record gives: CDR3 protein, CDR3 DNA, clone size, J gene, D gene, V gene. A D gene is named only where the DNA matches it firmly. The listing skips clone size in some rows; elsewhere it reads once, few, many or a size class.

cdr3_aa: CASRVSPNTGELFF
cdr3_nt: TGTGCCAGTAGAGTTTCGCCGAACACCGGGGAGCTGTTTTTT
clone_size: NA
j_call: TRBJ2-2
d_call: NA
v_call: TRBV19

cdr3_aa: CASSIISGRHAYNEQFF
cdr3_nt: TGTGCCAGTAGTATTATAAGCGGTCGTCACGCCTACAATGAGCAGTTCTTC
clone_size: NA
j_call: TRBJ2-1
d_call: NA
v_call: TRBV19

cdr3_aa: CARSLGGGRDETGELFF
cdr3_nt: TGTGCCAGAAGCTTGGGCGGGGGCAGGGACGAGACCGGGGAGCTGTTTTTT
clone_size: NA
j_call: TRBJ2-2
d_call: NA
v_call: TRBV5-3

cdr3_aa: CASSLAGQGRNEQFF
cdr3_nt: TGTGCCAGCAGCTTAGCGGGACAGGGGAGGAATGAGCAGTTCTTC
clone_size: NA
j_call: TRBJ2-1
d_call: TRBD1
v_call: TRBV7-2

cdr3_aa: CASRISGTGFVNSPLHF
cdr3_nt: TGTGCCAGCAGGATCTCCGGGACAGGATTTGTGAATTCACCCCTCCACTTT
clone_size: NA
j_call: TRBJ1-6
d_call: TRBD1
v_call: TRBV5-4

cdr3_aa: CASIADRGFVREQFF
cdr3_nt: TGTGCCAGTATTGCGGACAGGGGGTTCGTTAGGGAGCAGTTCTTC
clone_size: NA
j_call: TRBJ2-1
d_call: TRBD1
v_call: TRBV19

cdr3_aa: CASSQGRSSGSAYEQYF
cdr3_nt: TGTGCCAGCAGCCAAGGACGGAGTAGCGGGAGCGCCTACGAGCAGTACTTC
clone_size: NA
j_call: TRBJ2-7
d_call: TRBD2
v_call: TRBV14

cdr3_aa: CASSFQGAGNTIYF
cdr3_nt: TGTGCCAGCAGCTTCCAGGGTGCGGGAAACACCATATATTTT
clone_size: once
j_call: TRBJ1-3
d_call: NA
v_call: TRBV5-5

cdr3_aa: CASSEWVGQGNSPLHF
cdr3_nt: TGTGCCAGCAGTGAGTGGGTGGGACAGGGGAATTCACCCCTCCACTTT
clone_size: few
j_call: TRBJ1-6
d_call: TRBD1
v_call: TRBV6-1

cdr3_aa: CASSLVRWGSGNTEAFF
cdr3_nt: TGTGCCAGCAGTTTAGTTCGCTGGGGGTCGGGTAACACTGAAGCTTTCTTT
clone_size: NA
j_call: TRBJ1-1
d_call: NA
v_call: TRBV28

cdr3_aa: CASSLKGQDSSYNSPLHF
cdr3_nt: TGTGCCAGCTCCCTAAAGGGACAGGATAGCTCCTATAATTCACCCCTCCACTTT
clone_size: once
j_call: TRBJ1-6
d_call: TRBD1
v_call: TRBV18

cdr3_aa: CATSREPGGEQYF
cdr3_nt: TGTGCCACCAGCAGAGAACCGGGGGGCGAGCAGTACTTC
clone_size: NA
j_call: TRBJ2-7
d_call: TRBD2
v_call: TRBV15

cdr3_aa: CASSRIAGLDTQYF
cdr3_nt: TGTGCCAGCAGCCGGATAGCAGGGCTAGATACGCAGTATTTT
clone_size: NA
j_call: TRBJ2-3
d_call: NA
v_call: TRBV14

cdr3_aa: CASGRQGLKLFF
cdr3_nt: TGTGCCAGCGGACGACAGGGTTTGAAACTGTTTTTT
clone_size: NA
j_call: TRBJ1-4
d_call: TRBD1
v_call: TRBV28

cdr3_aa: CASSLGGQSNQPQHF
cdr3_nt: TGCGCCAGCAGCCTAGGGGGACAGAGCAATCAGCCCCAGCATTTT
clone_size: NA
j_call: TRBJ1-5
d_call: TRBD1
v_call: TRBV5-1

cdr3_aa: CASSLGATNEKLFF
cdr3_nt: TGCGCCAGCAGCTTGGGCGCAACTAATGAAAAACTGTTTTTT
clone_size: NA
j_call: TRBJ1-4
d_call: NA
v_call: TRBV5-1

cdr3_aa: CAIRAVSSYEQYF
cdr3_nt: TGTGCCATCAGAGCTGTGAGCTCCTACGAGCAGTACTTC
clone_size: NA
j_call: TRBJ2-7
d_call: NA
v_call: TRBV10-3

cdr3_aa: CSVEGGDRKNTEAFF
cdr3_nt: TGCAGCGTTGAAGGGGGGGATCGGAAGAACACTGAAGCTTTCTTT
clone_size: NA
j_call: TRBJ1-1
d_call: NA
v_call: TRBV29-1

cdr3_aa: CASSLRVTETQYF
cdr3_nt: TGTGCTAGCAGCTTAAGAGTAACGGAGACCCAGTACTTC
clone_size: few
j_call: TRBJ2-5
d_call: NA
v_call: TRBV7-7

cdr3_aa: CASRPLRDKIYEQYF
cdr3_nt: TGTGCCAGCAGGCCGCTACGGGACAAAATCTACGAGCAGTACTTC
clone_size: NA
j_call: TRBJ2-7
d_call: NA
v_call: TRBV6-8

cdr3_aa: CASSEPSATGVETQYF
cdr3_nt: TGCGCCAGCAGTGAGCCATCGGCCACAGGGGTGGAGACCCAGTACTTC
clone_size: NA
j_call: TRBJ2-5
d_call: TRBD1
v_call: TRBV10-2

cdr3_aa: CASSPDLAYEQYF
cdr3_nt: TGCGCCAGCAGCCCGGACTTGGCCTACGAGCAGTACTTC
clone_size: NA
j_call: TRBJ2-7
d_call: NA
v_call: TRBV5-1

cdr3_aa: CASSQGLGGPADTQYF
cdr3_nt: TGCGCCAGCAGCCAGGGCCTCGGGGGCCCGGCAGATACGCAGTATTTT
clone_size: NA
j_call: TRBJ2-3
d_call: NA
v_call: TRBV4-3

cdr3_aa: CASRRTSGTGDTQYF
cdr3_nt: TGTGCCAGCAGACGGACTAGCGGGACCGGAGATACGCAGTATTTT
clone_size: NA
j_call: TRBJ2-3
d_call: TRBD2
v_call: TRBV7-8

cdr3_aa: CATSGSGTNEKLFF
cdr3_nt: TGTGCCACCAGTGGCTCTGGGACTAATGAAAAACTGTTTTTT
clone_size: NA
j_call: TRBJ1-4
d_call: NA
v_call: TRBV24-1

cdr3_aa: CASWTSGKVGNEQFF
cdr3_nt: TGTGCCAGCTGGACTAGCGGGAAGGTGGGCAATGAGCAGTTCTTC
clone_size: NA
j_call: TRBJ2-1
d_call: TRBD2
v_call: TRBV28

cdr3_aa: CASVRERGRNQPQHF
cdr3_nt: TGTGCCAGCGTCCGAGAAAGGGGTCGCAATCAGCCCCAGCATTTT
clone_size: NA
j_call: TRBJ1-5
d_call: NA
v_call: TRBV5-8

cdr3_aa: CASSYSDTQYF
cdr3_nt: TGTGCCAGCAGTTATTCAGATACGCAGTATTTT
clone_size: NA
j_call: TRBJ2-3
d_call: NA
v_call: TRBV12-3/TRBV12-4

cdr3_aa: CASSFSGMQTGGSPLHF
cdr3_nt: TGTGCCAGCAGTTTCTCGGGGATGCAGACAGGGGGATCACCCCTCCACTTT
clone_size: NA
j_call: TRBJ1-6
d_call: TRBD1
v_call: TRBV28

cdr3_aa: CASRRLNTEAFF
cdr3_nt: TGTGCCAGCAGGCGACTGAACACTGAAGCTTTCTTT
clone_size: NA
j_call: TRBJ1-1
d_call: NA
v_call: TRBV28

cdr3_aa: CASSPSTGTSSYEQYF
cdr3_nt: TGTGCCAGCAGCCCAAGCACCGGGACTAGCTCTTACGAGCAGTACTTC
clone_size: NA
j_call: TRBJ2-7
d_call: TRBD2
v_call: TRBV7-9

cdr3_aa: CASSLTSGSPDTQYF
cdr3_nt: TGTGCCAGCAGTCTGACTAGCGGGAGCCCAGATACGCAGTATTTT
clone_size: NA
j_call: TRBJ2-3
d_call: TRBD2
v_call: TRBV6-5

cdr3_aa: CASSPPLAGGFNEQFF
cdr3_nt: TGTGCCAGCAGTCCCCCACTAGCGGGAGGGTTCAATGAGCAGTTCTTC
clone_size: NA
j_call: TRBJ2-1
d_call: TRBD2
v_call: TRBV28

cdr3_aa: CAWSVSALAGGHEQYF
cdr3_nt: TGTGCCTGGAGTGTATCCGCGTTAGCGGGAGGCCACGAGCAGTACTTC
clone_size: NA
j_call: TRBJ2-7
d_call: TRBD2
v_call: TRBV30

cdr3_aa: CATSRNLLAGEFSEQFF
cdr3_nt: TGTGCCACCAGCAGAAATCTACTAGCGGGAGAGTTCAGTGAGCAGTTCTTC
clone_size: NA
j_call: TRBJ2-1
d_call: TRBD2
v_call: TRBV15

cdr3_aa: CASSLEWRDTIYF
cdr3_nt: TGTGCCAGCAGCTTAGAGTGGAGGGACACCATATATTTT
clone_size: NA
j_call: TRBJ1-3
d_call: NA
v_call: TRBV7-2

cdr3_aa: CASSPGRLNTEAFF
cdr3_nt: TGTGCCAGCAGCCCGGGGCGGCTGAACACTGAAGCTTTCTTT
clone_size: NA
j_call: TRBJ1-1
d_call: NA
v_call: TRBV5-6

cdr3_aa: CASSQRLGLAGRDTQYF
cdr3_nt: TGTGCCAGCAGCCAAAGGCTGGGACTAGCGGGACGCGATACGCAGTATTTT
clone_size: NA
j_call: TRBJ2-3
d_call: TRBD2
v_call: TRBV3-1/TRBV3-2

cdr3_aa: CASSPGLAGVEQFF
cdr3_nt: TGTGCCAGCAGCCCCGGACTAGCGGGAGTTGAGCAGTTCTTC
clone_size: NA
j_call: TRBJ2-1
d_call: TRBD2
v_call: TRBV3-1/TRBV3-2

cdr3_aa: CASSLASGSRGEQFF
cdr3_nt: TGTGCCAGCAGCTTGGCCAGCGGGAGTCGTGGTGAGCAGTTCTTC
clone_size: NA
j_call: TRBJ2-1
d_call: TRBD2
v_call: TRBV5-4

cdr3_aa: CASSSGLARHEQYF
cdr3_nt: TGTGCCAGCAGTTCTGGACTAGCGAGACACGAGCAGTACTTC
clone_size: NA
j_call: TRBJ2-7
d_call: TRBD2
v_call: TRBV27

cdr3_aa: CASSSPHLREGRTGELFF
cdr3_nt: TGTGCCAGCAGCAGTCCACACCTACGGGAGGGCCGCACCGGGGAGCTGTTTTTT
clone_size: NA
j_call: TRBJ2-2
d_call: NA
v_call: TRBV21-1

cdr3_aa: CASSRVLAGVEQYF
cdr3_nt: TGCGCCAGCAGCCGCGTATTGGCGGGAGTTGAGCAGTACTTC
clone_size: few
j_call: TRBJ2-7
d_call: TRBD2
v_call: TRBV4-1

cdr3_aa: CASSLISFAPLNTGELFF
cdr3_nt: TGTGCCAGCAGTTTAATAAGTTTTGCCCCACTGAACACCGGGGAGCTGTTTTTT
clone_size: NA
j_call: TRBJ2-2
d_call: NA
v_call: TRBV28

cdr3_aa: CASSRQQGLTGYTF
cdr3_nt: TGTGCCAGCAGTCGGCAACAGGGATTAACTGGCTACACCTTC
clone_size: NA
j_call: TRBJ1-2
d_call: NA
v_call: TRBV2

cdr3_aa: CASSTPERLYF
cdr3_nt: TGTGCCAGTAGTACCCCGGAGCGGCTGTATTTT
clone_size: NA
j_call: TRBJ2-3
d_call: NA
v_call: TRBV19

cdr3_aa: CASSYQGMNTEAFF
cdr3_nt: TGTGCCAGCAGCTACCAAGGGATGAACACTGAAGCTTTCTTT
clone_size: NA
j_call: TRBJ1-1
d_call: NA
v_call: TRBV7-2

cdr3_aa: CASSALRIIGRNEQFF
cdr3_nt: TGTGCCAGCAGTGCTCTCCGGATAATAGGGAGGAATGAGCAGTTCTTC
clone_size: NA
j_call: TRBJ2-1
d_call: NA
v_call: TRBV2